This entry concerns a single T cell receptor (beta chain). Its antigen remains unknown. This specimen comes from a study of identifying expanded T cells in peripheral blood. Germline-derived CDR1 and CDR2 are LGHNA and YSLEER. J gave up 5 bases and V 4 bases, and 5 bases lay outside the gene matches. The CDR3 runs 13 residues. Libraries were prepared by immunoSEQ multiplex PCR; TCRdb keeps only in-frame clonotypes and omits some of them. The sample yields approximately 120,000 clones, less than 90% seen once. General study points: Two-week clone count variance significantly increased as total template count grew.

Sequencing was carried out using blood. The genes are TRBV4-3 and TRBJ2-7; 7 nucleotides match TRBD2. This receptor was obtained from a person aged 18 to 75 in good health. The CDR3 region has the DNA TGCGCCAGCAGCCCCTATCGGGGGGACGAGCAGTACTTC. This translates into CASSPYRGDEQYF.